Presented here are 5 T cell receptor beta chains from one specimen sequenced in a study of regulatory T cells in long-lasting Graves disease. Building of the TCR beta libraries involved iRepertoire HTBI primers and Arm-PCR of CDR3 regions. TCRdb processed the multiplex PCR reads anew with MiXCR; each CDR3 protein has one entry. The data contain around 400,000 distinct CDR3 sequences, 15% of them singletons. Noted time point: newly diagnosed GD, antithyroid drugs for less than 3 months. Extracted PBMC RNA gave rise to the TCR library. These data also featured in a second study, about T cells in Graves' hyperthyroidism and ophthalmopathy.

The specimen was peripheral blood mononuclear cells (PBMCs), collected at new diagnosis, from a patient treated with antithyroid drugs. The receptors stem from a woman aged 35 to 49 with Graves disease.

This clonotype occurred a few times. The chain couples TRBV11-2 to TRBJ2-2; 8 bases agree with TRBD2. CDR1 is SGHAT and CDR2 is FQNNGV in the germline V gene. The CDR3 runs to 19 residues. With V trimmed by 0 bases and J by 5 bases, 14 bases remained unmatched. The CDR3 region is CASSLDGLLGLEGTGELFF. CDR3 DNA sequence: TGTGCCAGCAGCTTAGATGGATTGCTGGGACTAGAGGGTACCGGGGAGCTGTTTTTT.

The V gene is TRBV6-5, the J gene TRBJ2-2, with 13 bases aligning to TRBD2. Trimming at V came to 1 base and at J to 0 bases, leaving 8 bases not matched to a gene. The CDR3 is made up of 20 amino acids. CDR1 MNHEY and CDR2 SVGAGI come from the germline V gene. In nucleotides, the CDR3 is TGTGCCAGCAGTTACTTGTTTACTAGCGGGAGGGGATCGAACACCGGGGAGCTGTTTTTT. Translated, it gives CASSYLFTSGRGSNTGELFF.

This clonotype has ten or more counts. The chain employs TRBV9 and TRBJ1-2, with no clear D. The CDR3 spans 17 residues. Germline V lookup: CDR1 SGDLS, CDR2 YYNGEE. The V end lost 4 bases, the J end lost 4 bases, and 23 bases lay between the germline ends. CDR3 bases: TGTGCCAGCAGCCCTCGATCATGGGTGGACGGACCCTATGGCTACACCTTC. This encodes CASSPRSWVDGPYGYTF.

This clonotype showed up many times. The gene calls are TRBV7-2 and TRBJ2-4; D is unresolved. The V end lost 1 base, the J end lost 0 bases, and 10 bases lay between the germline ends. The CDR3 is 16 amino acids. CDR1 is SGHTA and CDR2 is FQGNSA in the germline V gene. The CDR3 nucleotides are TGTGCCAGCAGCTTAGGGGCACTATTAGCCAAAAACATTCAGTACTTC. Residues: CASSLGALLAKNIQYF.

In its sample, this clonotype was seen a few times. The rearrangement joins TRBV28 to TRBJ1-1, with 8 nucleotides matching TRBD1. The CDR3 spans 17 residues. Trimming removed 2 bases from V and 2 bases from J; junction bases left unmatched: 10. CDR1 is MDHEN, CDR2 SYDVKM, per germline. In DNA, the CDR3 is TGTGCCAGCAGTTTACGGACAGGGTCTGGTGCAAACACTGAAGCTTTCTTT. Its translation is CASSLRTGSGANTEAFF.